This T cell receptor beta chain appears in the sequencing data of a study of Ad26.COV2.S vaccination and SARS-CoV-2 variants. Findings and caveats of the study: Total T cell responses may have been underestimated by the TCR breadth and depth analyses.

This clone was recorded only once. Antigen: not known. Here immunoSEQ multiplex PCR was the method, and the copy in TCRdb shows in-frame clones only, minus some. The sample includes 300,000 to 500,000 clones, about 85% seen only once; the top ten take roughly 3.5%. The sample's treatment: some 20 received Ad26.COV2.S at low or high dose, single or two shots; several received placebo; per-sample allocation not given. Following the first vaccine or placebo injection, samples were taken on day 63. Aged 18-55 years, donor was enrolled in Boston in 2020. This TCR was recovered from a person between 18 and 59 years old who received the Ad26.COV2.S COVID-19 vaccine or a placebo. The starting material was peripheral blood, obtained in a trial of Ad26.COV2.S vaccine versus placebo.

As DNA, the CDR3 is TGTGCCAGCAGCCCCCAGGTGTATACGAACACCGGGGAGCTGTTTTTT. Amino acid sequence: CASSPQVYTNTGELFF. The chain employs TRBV3-1 (or the pseudogene TRBV3-2) and TRBJ2-2; no definite D call. The germline V gene has CDR1 LGHDT and CDR2 YNNKEL (reference sequence). This CDR3 region has 16 residues. The V end was cut by 4 bases, the J end by 0 bases, with 12 bases between.